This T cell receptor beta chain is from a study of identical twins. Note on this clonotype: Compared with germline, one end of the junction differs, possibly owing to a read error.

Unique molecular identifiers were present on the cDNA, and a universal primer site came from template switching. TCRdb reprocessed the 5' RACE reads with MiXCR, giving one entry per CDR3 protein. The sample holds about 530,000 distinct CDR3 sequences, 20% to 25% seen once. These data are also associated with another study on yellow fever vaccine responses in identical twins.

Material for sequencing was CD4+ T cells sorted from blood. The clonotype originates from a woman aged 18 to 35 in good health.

This CDR3 reads CASCEAGILQETQYF. The CDR3, as DNA: TGTGCCAGCTGTGAAGCGGGGATACTCCAAGAGACCCAGTACTTC. The V and J genes are TRBV2 and TRBJ2-5; TRBD2 matches at 7 bases. CDR1 is SNHLY, CDR2 FYNNEI, per germline. CDR3 length: 15 residues.